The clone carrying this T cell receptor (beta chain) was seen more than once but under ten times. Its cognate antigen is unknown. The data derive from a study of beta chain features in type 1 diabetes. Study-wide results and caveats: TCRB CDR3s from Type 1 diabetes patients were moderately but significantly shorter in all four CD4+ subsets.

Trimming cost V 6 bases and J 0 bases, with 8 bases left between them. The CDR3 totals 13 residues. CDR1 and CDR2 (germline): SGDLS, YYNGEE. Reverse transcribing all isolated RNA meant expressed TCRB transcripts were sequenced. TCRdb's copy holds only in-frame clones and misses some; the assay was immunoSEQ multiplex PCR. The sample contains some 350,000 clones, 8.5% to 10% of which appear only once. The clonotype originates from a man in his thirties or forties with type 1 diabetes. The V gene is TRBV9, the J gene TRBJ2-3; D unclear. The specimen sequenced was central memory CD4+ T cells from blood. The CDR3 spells CASKPVSTDTQYF. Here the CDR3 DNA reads TGTGCCAGCAAGCCAGTTAGCACAGATACGCAGTATTTT.